This T cell receptor beta chain was observed in a study of T cell responses to AZD1222 COVID-19 vaccine (dated by TCRdb to the early 2020s). Background for the entire study: A total of 233 trial participants underwent TCR sequencing, of whom 207 received two doses of AZD1222 and approximately 25 received two doses of the MenACWY control vaccine. Enrollment into the trials was organized by age into subgroups of 18-55, 56-69 and 70-plus years, and those subgroups contained roughly 140, 27 and 60 TCR-sequenced participants, respectively.

In light of the paper, this sample's time point label describes: about 28 days (+/-7) after the second vaccine dose. AZD1222 recipients given second doses at about 4 weeks or at about 12 weeks were pooled, since spike-specific TCR depth and breadth were not found to differ between the two schedules. The vaccinee samples were drawn from two UK trials, COV001 and COV002, one of which was a single-blind randomized controlled phase 2/3 trial testing AZD1222 (ChAdOx1 nCoV-19) in healthy adults. Trial participant PBMC samples were collected at day 0 and day 28 after the second dose for TCRbeta chain sequencing. Paper-wide results and their limitations: Conclusions about previously exposed vaccinees are limited, since just 6 or 7 AZD1222 recipients were seropositive for SARS-CoV-2 at baseline. The 56-69-year group was small, and its depth increase did not reach significance, likely because of low power. CD4 TCRs associated with the vaccine covered the entire spike protein, and the dominant responses were in regions 160-218 and 743-854. Reportedly, close to half of the unique spike-specific TCRs recognized epitopes lying outside the regions that are mutated in the B.1.351 and B.1.1.7 variants. No day 14 peak-response samples were available, so repertoires were characterized only after the peak T cell response. Participants were mostly white British and included more females than males, and it was suggested by the authors that clonal diversity may have been underestimated. After two AZD1222 doses, both the breadth and the depth of spike-specific TCRs were significantly higher than at day 0 and than in MenACWY recipients.

The CDR3 regions of human TCRbeta chains were subjected to immunosequencing. Under the source paper's analysis protocol: Repertoire TCRs were matched against a reference library of SARS-CoV-2-specific TCRs generated with the MIRA antigen-specificity platform. Breadth was defined as the fraction of unique TCRs that were SARS-CoV-2-associated. Depth was defined as the fraction of total T cells that were SARS-CoV-2-associated. Using the MIRA data, each spike-specific TCR was assigned both to the spike region to which the TCR was reactive and to a CD4 or CD8 class. Log10-transformed breadth and depth values were compared by one-way ANOVA with Sidak's multiple comparisons tests. Drawn from immuneACCESS, this table holds only the in-frame rearrangements with V and J called that TCRdb kept. Clones are partly lost; checked studies trace under half to an unresolved V gene and leave the rest unexplained. The DNA was the basis for D and trimming; V, J and clone size are from that table. For this sample there are tens of thousands of clones; roughly 90% appear just once. 4% to 5.5% of the sample is taken by the ten largest.

In the case of this clone: It has no known antigen specificity. Within one base of it there is no much larger clone, and no base qualities were kept.

CDR1 WNHNN and CDR2 SYGVQD are derived from the germline V gene (reference sequence). V and J lose 2 bases and 1 base, and a span of 6 bases separates them. The CDR3 holds 14 amino acids from the cysteine to the phenylalanine. CDR3 DNA is the only sequence kept; it has 42 bases, read in frame from the first base. The starting material was peripheral blood, obtained 28 days after the second AZD1222 dose. This TCR came from an adult who received the AZD1222 COVID-19 vaccine. Recombination connected TRBV10-1 to TRBJ1-3, with the D gene uncertain. The CDR3 amino acid sequence is: CASSEAGSGNTIYF. The sequenced DNA is TGCGCCAGCAGTGAGGCCGGTTCTGGAAACACCATATATTTT.